The 30 T cell receptor beta chains listed next were all sequenced from one sample in a study of OX40 agonist ivuxolimab in advanced cancers. Sequencing used immunoSEQ multiplex PCR; TCRdb keeps in-frame clones, though not all of them. The sample lists about 38,000 clones; 65% to 85% were seen once. The specimen comprised CD4+ or CD8+ T cells sorted from blood, sampled in a trial of the OX40 agonist ivuxolimab. These receptors all stem from an adult with an advanced solid tumor such as melanoma, head and neck, liver or kidney cancer.

This rearrangement joins TRBV19 to TRBJ2-7; TRBD1 matches 9 bases. V was clipped by 0 bases and J by 3 bases; unmatched bases: 3. This CDR3 is built from 15 residues. The germline CDR1 and CDR2 sequences are LNHDA and SQIVND (reference sequence). The DNA for the CDR3 is TGTGCCAGTAGTATAGAATCGGGACAGGGCTACGAGCAGTACTTC. Its translation: CASSIESGQGYEQYF. Using reference TRBV19 and TRBJ2-7 for the parts outside the CDR3, the full variable domain is DGGITQSPKYLFRKEGQNVTLSCEQNLNHDAMYWYRQDPGQGLRLIYYSQIVNDFQKGDIAEGYSVSREKKESFPLTVTSAQKNPTAFYLCASSIESGQGYEQYFGPGTRLTVT.

The V gene is TRBV7-3, the J gene TRBJ2-2; maybe TRBD1 (6 bases). CDR1 SGHTA and CDR2 FQGTGA come from the germline V gene. V was trimmed by 2 bases and J by 5 bases, leaving 24 bases between them. This CDR3 contains 19 residues. CDR3 nucleotides: TGTGCCAGCAGCTTATGGGGGAACCTACAGGGTGGGGAGACCGGGGAGCTGTTTTTT. Translated, it gives CASSLWGNLQGGETGELFF.

Only a few counts were recorded for this clone. This chain links TRBV4-1 with TRBJ2-5; a possible D gene is TRBD2 (5 bases). The V and J ends lost 1 base and 1 base respectively, with 16 bases between them. The germline gives CDR1 MGHRA, CDR2 YSYEKL. The length of the CDR3 is 17 residues. Here the CDR3 reads CASSQVVRERIQETQYF. CDR3 nucleotides: TGCGCCAGCAGCCAAGTAGTCCGGGAACGGATCCAAGAGACCCAGTACTTC.

The genes are TRBV10-3 and TRBJ2-7; TRBD1 agrees at 7 bases. Per germline, CDR1 ENHRY and CDR2 SYGVKD. V dropped 3 bases and J dropped 3; count of bases not matched to a gene: 2. The CDR3 loop spans 13 amino acids. The CDR3 protein is CAISEGQVYEQYF. Here the CDR3 DNA reads TGTGCCATCAGTGAAGGACAGGTCTACGAGCAGTACTTC.

The chain couples TRBV19 to TRBJ1-1, with 9 nucleotides matching TRBD1. This CDR3 comprises 14 residues. CDR1 and CDR2 from the germline V gene are LNHDA and SQIVND (reference sequence). Losses at the gene ends were 6 bases for V and 4 bases for J; bases not matched to a gene: 6. CDR3 residues: CASREQGASTEAFF. CDR3 coding DNA: TGTGCCAGTAGGGAACAGGGGGCTAGCACTGAAGCTTTCTTT.

This chain's CDR3 is CASSPGTGAGSPLHF. The DNA of the CDR3 is TGTGCCAGCTCACCCGGGACAGGGGCAGGTTCACCCCTCCACTTT. The chain links TRBV18 to TRBJ1-6, with 10 bases fitting TRBD1. The trim removed 3 bases at V and 9 bases at J, leaving 5 bases unmatched. The CDR3 length is 15 residues. Germline V CDR1 and CDR2: KGHSH, LQKENI.

The rearrangement links TRBV4-3 to TRBJ2-4; D perhaps matches TRBD2 (6 bases). CDR3 size: 17 residues. Germline V gene data show CDR1 as LGHNA and CDR2 as YSLEER. V was clipped by 2 bases and J by 0 bases, with 14 bases between them. CDR3 in DNA: TGCGCCAGCAGCCAAACACTACCGGGACTAGCCAAAAACATTCAGTACTTC. It yields the protein CASSQTLPGLAKNIQYF.

The V gene is TRBV27, the J gene TRBJ2-2; a weak D match, TRBD2 (6 bases). CDR3 size: 14 residues. With 5 bases removed from V and 10 bases from J, the gap between germline ends came to 17 bases. The V gene's germline CDR1 is MNHEY and CDR2 SMNVEV (reference sequence). CDR3 bases: TGTGCCAGCAGTATCATCCTCGGGGGAGCGGAGCTGTTTTTT. This gives the protein CASSIILGGAELFF.

V is TRBV15 and J is TRBJ2-5; the match to TRBD1 covers 7 bases. The CDR3 length is 16 residues. V shed 0 bases and J 5 bases; nucleotides not matched to a gene: 9. Looked up from germline, CDR1 is LNHNV and CDR2 is YYDKDF (reference sequence). The DNA for the CDR3 is TGTGCCACCAGCAGAGACGCTCCCCGGACAGGCGAGACCCAGTACTTC. Its translation is CATSRDAPRTGETQYF. Using reference TRBV15 and TRBJ2-5 for the parts outside the CDR3, the full variable domain is DAMVIQNPRYQVTQFGKPVTLSCSQTLNHNVMYWYQQKSSQAPKLLFHYYDKDFNNEADTPDNFQSRRPNTSFCFLDIRSPGLGDTAMYLCATSRDAPRTGETQYFGPGTRLLVL.

This chain joins TRBV6-1 and TRBJ1-6, with unresolved D. The ends were cut back, 3 bases at V and 7 bases at J, with 13 bases in the middle. The CDR3 covers 15 residues. Germline assignment: CDR1 MNHNS and CDR2 SASEGT. The CDR3: CASSDNTAPNSPLHF. The CDR3 nucleotides read TGTGCCAGCAGTGATAATACAGCTCCAAATTCACCCCTCCACTTT.

This chain links TRBV5-5 with TRBJ2-7; D ambiguous. This CDR3 comprises 15 residues. Deletions cut 0 bases from V and 0 bases from J, with 10 bases between. Per germline, CDR1 SGHKS and CDR2 YYEKEE (reference sequence). As DNA, the CDR3 is TGTGCCAGCAGCTTGGTTCAGTTTAGCTCCTACGAGCAGTACTTC. It specifies CASSLVQFSSYEQYF. Full variable domain (remainder filled in from reference TRBV5-5 and TRBJ2-7): DAGVTQSPTHLIKTRGQQVTLRCSPISGHKSVSWYQQVLGQGPQFIFQYYEKEERGRGNFPDRFSARQFPNYSSELNVNALLLGDSALYLCASSLVQFSSYEQYFGPGTRLTVT.

The chain links TRBV7-9 to TRBJ2-3; possible D gene TRBD2, 5 bases. Germline V gene data show CDR1 as SEHNR and CDR2 as FQNEAQ (reference sequence). Trimming removed 3 bases from V and 3 bases from J, with 10 bases in between. The CDR3 consists of 14 residues. CDR3 loop: CASSFSDFTDTQYF. The DNA for the CDR3 is TGTGCCAGCAGCTTCTCGGACTTTACAGATACGCAGTATTTT.

J is TRBJ1-1 and V is TRBV29-1; TRBD1 matches at 7 bases. V lost 0 bases and J lost 11; bases outside the gene matches: 18. Germline V gene lookup returns CDR1 SQVTM and CDR2 ANQGSEA. This CDR3 is built from 16 residues. CDR3 nucleotides: TGCAGCGTTGAAGATCGAGTAAAGACAGGGAATTTGCGGGCTTTCTTT. This codes for CSVEDRVKTGNLRAFF.

This chain uses TRBV4-3 with TRBJ1-2, with 7 bases that match TRBD1. The CDR3 covers 15 residues. The germline gives CDR1 LGHNA, CDR2 YSLEER. The J segment lost 4 bases and the V segment lost 0 bases, leaving 5 bases of the junction unmatched. The CDR3 DNA reads as TGCGCCAGCAGCCAAGACGCGACAGGGTCCTATGGCTACACCTTC. It specifies CASSQDATGSYGYTF.

The CDR3 DNA is TGTGCCAGCAGCTTGGCCGCAGGGGGGATTGAAGCTTTCTTT. This translates into CASSLAAGGIEAFF. The genes are TRBV5-6 and TRBJ1-1; the match to TRBD1 covers 7 bases. Germline lookup yields CDR1 SGHDT and CDR2 YYEEEE. There are 14 residues in the CDR3. J was trimmed by 7 bases and V by 0 bases; bases with no gene match: 6.

CDR3 in amino acids: CASSAPGQGRNEQFF. In DNA form, the CDR3 reads TGTGCCAGCAGTGCTCCGGGACAGGGGAGGAATGAGCAGTTCTTC. The J gene is TRBJ2-1, the V gene TRBV2, with 10 bases that match TRBD1. The CDR3 contains 15 residues. V lost 4 bases, J lost 7 bases, and 7 bases stayed unmatched. The germline V gene encodes CDR1 SNHLY and CDR2 FYNNEI.

This clone came up once. The chain links TRBV4-2 to TRBJ1-2, with 9 bases lining up with TRBD1. CDR3 length: 17 residues. CDR1 and CDR2 from the germline V gene are LGHNA and YNFKEQ. J was trimmed by 4 bases and V by 0 bases; bases with no gene match: 9. Here the CDR3 reads CASSQDTGQGASYGYTF. Here the CDR3 DNA reads TGTGCCAGCAGCCAAGATACGGGACAGGGCGCGAGCTATGGCTACACCTTC.

The chain links TRBV13 to TRBJ1-3; D not certain. The length of the CDR3 is 15 residues. Germline CDR1 reads PRHDT; CDR2 reads FYEKMQ (reference sequence). Trimming cost V 5 bases and J 3 bases, with 14 bases left between them. CDR3 DNA sequence: TGTGCCAGCAGCCTGGTGGGAGGGAGTGGAAACACCATATATTTT. Translation: CASSLVGGSGNTIYF. Complete variable domain (other parts from reference TRBV13 and TRBJ1-3): AAGVIQSPRHLIKEKRETATLKCYPIPRHDTVYWYQQGPGQDPQFLISFYEKMQSDKGSIPDRFSAQQFSDYHSELNMSSLELGDSALYFCASSLVGGSGNTIYFGEGSWLTVV.

The chain couples TRBV19 to TRBJ1-5; perhaps TRBD1 as D (5 bases). V was trimmed by 6 bases and J by 6 bases, leaving 12 bases between them. The CDR3 loop spans 13 amino acids. CDR1 LNHDA and CDR2 SQIVND come from the germline V gene (reference sequence). CDR3: CASSPDRGQPQHF. Here the CDR3 DNA reads TGTGCCAGTAGCCCAGATAGGGGTCAGCCCCAGCATTTT. Drawing the rest from reference TRBV19 and TRBJ1-5, the complete variable domain is DGGITQSPKYLFRKEGQNVTLSCEQNLNHDAMYWYRQDPGQGLRLIYYSQIVNDFQKGDIAEGYSVSREKKESFPLTVTSAQKNPTAFYLCASSPDRGQPQHFGDGTRLSIL.

This rearrangement joins TRBV28 to TRBJ2-7, with D perhaps matching TRBD1 (5 bases). Trimming took off 5 bases at V and 2 bases at J, with 13 bases between the two ends. The CDR3 is made up of 14 amino acids. Germline-derived CDR1 and CDR2 are MDHEN and SYDVKM. Here the CDR3 reads CASSTPQATYEQYF. The DNA for the CDR3 is TGTGCCAGCAGTACCCCACAGGCCACCTACGAGCAGTACTTC.

The rearrangement uses TRBV28 and TRBJ2-1; 8 bases map to TRBD2. Germline V CDR1 and CDR2: MDHEN, SYDVKM. V lost 8 bases to trimming and J lost 10 bases; unmatched junction nucleotides: 4. This CDR3 has 11 residues. The CDR3, as DNA: TGTGCCAGCTTAGCGGGACACGAGCAGTTCTTC. It codes for CASLAGHEQFF.

This clone has a single count. The V call is TRBV19, the J call TRBJ2-7; 9 bases line up with TRBD2. CDR1 and CDR2 from the germline V gene are LNHDA and SQIVND (reference sequence). This CDR3 spans 14 amino acids. V was clipped by 6 bases and J by 3 bases; unmatched bases: 6. The CDR3 loop is CASRSSGSIYEQYF. The DNA for the CDR3 is TGTGCCAGTAGGAGTAGCGGGAGTATCTACGAGCAGTACTTC. The variable domain in full, with the rest retrieved from reference TRBV19 and TRBJ2-7, is DGGITQSPKYLFRKEGQNVTLSCEQNLNHDAMYWYRQDPGQGLRLIYYSQIVNDFQKGDIAEGYSVSREKKESFPLTVTSAQKNPTAFYLCASRSSGSIYEQYFGPGTRLTVT.

This rearrangement joins TRBV13 to TRBJ2-5, with 8 bases matching TRBD1. J was trimmed by 5 bases and V by 6 bases; bases with no gene match: 14. The CDR3 consists of 16 residues. CDR1 and CDR2 (germline): PRHDT, FYEKMQ (reference sequence). CDR3 nucleotides: TGTGCCAGCAGAACCAGACAGGGGAGGACGAGGGAGACCCAGTACTTC. Translation gives CASRTRQGRTRETQYF.

V gene TRBV11-2 combines with J gene TRBJ2-7, with 9 bases aligning to TRBD2. CDR3 length: 14 amino acids. V lost 0 bases and J lost 5; bases outside the gene matches: 2. Germline V gene data show CDR1 as SGHAT and CDR2 as FQNNGV. CDR3 coding DNA: TGTGCCAGCAGCTTAGAGGGACTAGCCAACGAGCAGTACTTC. Encoded protein: CASSLEGLANEQYF.

V usage is TRBV5-6 and J usage is TRBJ2-2; D is undetermined. The V gene lost 0 bases and the J gene lost 1 base, with 7 bases spanning the gap. The CDR3 covers 15 residues. In germline, CDR1 is SGHDT, CDR2 YYEEEE. CDR3: CASSLVPGNTGELFF. The CDR3 nucleotides are TGTGCCAGCAGCTTGGTACCAGGGAACACCGGGGAGCTGTTTTTT.

The chain recombines TRBV7-6 with TRBJ2-2, with TRBD1 matching over 8 bases. The germline V gene has CDR1 SGHVS and CDR2 FNYEAQ. The CDR3 covers 16 residues. V shed 2 bases and J 7 bases; nucleotides not matched to a gene: 9. The CDR3 DNA follows: TGTGCCAGCAGCTTATTAGGACAGGGTAACGGCGGGGAGCTGTTTTTT. This translates into CASSLLGQGNGGELFF.

Regarding this clone: The junction departs from the called germline gene at one end, perhaps through a read error. V is TRBV5-4 and J is TRBJ1-1, with 8 bases identical to TRBD1. Germline CDR1 is SGHNT and CDR2 is YYREEE (reference sequence). This CDR3 comprises 13 residues. The DNA for the CDR3 is TGCGCCAGCAGCCATCTGACAGGGGCTGAAGCTTTCTTT. Translation: CASSHLTGAEAFF.

V and J are TRBV5-6 and TRBJ2-7; tentative D call: TRBD2 (5 bases). Germline V gene data show CDR1 as SGHDT and CDR2 as YYEEEE. Deletions cut 1 base from V and 6 bases from J, with 14 bases between. The CDR3 totals 14 residues. Here the CDR3 reads CASSLLDFESEQYF. The CDR3 bases are TGTGCCAGCAGCTTGCTGGACTTCGAGAGCGAGCAGTACTTC.

This clone has only one observation. V is TRBV6-1 and J is TRBJ1-5; TRBD1 matches at 11 bases. V lost 7 bases to trimming and J lost 5 bases; unmatched junction nucleotides: 7. The CDR3 extends over 15 amino acids. Germline assignment: CDR1 MNHNS and CDR2 SASEGT. The CDR3, as DNA: TGTGCCAGCACCATAGGACAGGGGGCCTATCAGCCCCAGCATTTT. This sequence encodes CASTIGQGAYQPQHF.

This rearrangement joins TRBV19 to TRBJ1-4, with 9 nucleotides matching TRBD1. The germline V gene has CDR1 LNHDA and CDR2 SQIVND (reference sequence). V lost 8 bases and J lost 7; bases outside the gene matches: 8. This CDR3 is built from 14 residues. The CDR3 DNA sequence: TGTGCCAGTTCGAGGACAGGGGAGAGTGAAAAACTGTTTTTT. Translated, it gives CASSRTGESEKLFF.